This T cell receptor beta chain appears in the sequencing data of a study of prognosis after radiotherapy for stage I lung cancer. As for the study in general: Stage I non-small cell lung cancer patients were enrolled between 2018 and 2019. Stereotactic body radiotherapy was never combined with concurrent therapy in any patient. Study observations and caveats: Reportedly, the usage of TRBV and TRBJ genes was not the same in patients with and without metastases.

This clonotype was counted ten times or more. Antigen unknown. TCR beta CDR3 was amplified from genomic DNA by two-round multiplex PCR. With primers specific to each TRBV and TRBJ gene, the first-round PCR was performed. TCRdb reprocessed the multiplex PCR reads via MiXCR and lists one record per CDR3 protein. The sample shows over 14,000 distinct CDR3 sequences, 31% of them seen only once. V shed 6 bases, J shed 0 bases, and the junction held 4 bases outside the gene matches. Germline V gene lookup returns CDR1 MNHEY and CDR2 SMNVEV (reference sequence). The CDR3 runs to 14 residues. The material sequenced was PBMCs, taken before or after stereotactic body radiation therapy (not recorded which). The TCR comes from a donor over 45 with non-small cell lung cancer. This chain connects TRBV27 to TRBJ1-1; 7 nucleotides line up with TRBD1. The CDR3 DNA follows: TGTGCCAGCAGGAGAACAGGGGTGAACACTGAAGCTTTCTTT. This codes for CASRRTGVNTEAFF.